Reported below is one T cell receptor (beta chain). The TCR beta repertoire was assessed by survey-level immunoSEQ sequencing. Some clones are missing from TCRdb's copy, which holds only in-frame ones; the method was immunoSEQ multiplex PCR. The data show about 68,000 clones, 85% to 95% seen once. V was shortened by 0 bases and J by 8 bases, with 13 bases between the two germline ends. The CDR3 covers 14 residues. CDR1 is LGHNA, CDR2 YNFKEQ, per germline. This sequence was found in a man aged 35 to 55 with rheumatoid arthritis. The rearrangement links TRBV4-2 to TRBJ1-1, with D perhaps TRBD1 (5 bases). Material for sequencing was PBMCs. The CDR3 DNA reads TGTGCCAGCAGCCAAGATCGGGGGGAAAAGGAAGCTTTCTTT. Its translation is CASSQDRGEKEAFF.